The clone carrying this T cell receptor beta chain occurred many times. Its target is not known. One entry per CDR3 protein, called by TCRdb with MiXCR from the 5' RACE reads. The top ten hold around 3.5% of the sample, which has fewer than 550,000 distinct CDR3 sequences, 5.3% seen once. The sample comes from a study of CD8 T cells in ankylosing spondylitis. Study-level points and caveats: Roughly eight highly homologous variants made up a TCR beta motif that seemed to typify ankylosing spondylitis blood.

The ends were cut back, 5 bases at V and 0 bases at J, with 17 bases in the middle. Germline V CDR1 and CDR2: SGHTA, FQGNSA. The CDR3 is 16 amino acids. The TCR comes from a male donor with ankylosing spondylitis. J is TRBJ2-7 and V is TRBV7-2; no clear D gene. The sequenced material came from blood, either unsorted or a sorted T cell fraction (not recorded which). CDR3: CASSRSPGLYSYEQYF. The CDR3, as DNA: TGTGCCAGCAGCCGTAGTCCGGGCTTATACTCCTACGAGCAGTACTTC.